Shown below are 9 T cell receptor beta chains from a single sample sequenced in a study of cytomegalovirus exposure and HLA in healthy donors. It was with 60 Vbeta and 13 Jbeta primers that the PCR ran. Generated by immunoSEQ multiplex PCR, the TCRdb table keeps only in-frame clones and is missing some. This sample has tens of thousands of clones, with roughly two thirds found just once. Sequencing was performed on PBMCs. These TCRs come from a woman aged 30 to 39 in good health and CMV-seronegative.

This clone was recorded a few times. This chain uses TRBV30 with TRBJ2-3, with a possible D match to TRBD2 (6 bases). This CDR3 is built from 14 residues. V lost 3 bases and J lost 3, with 13 bases in between. From germline, CDR1 is GTSNPN and CDR2 SVGIG (reference sequence). The CDR3 DNA reads TGTGCCTGGAGCGCGGGACTTGGGACAGATACGCAGTATTTT. It codes for CAWSAGLGTDTQYF.

This CDR3 is CASSPGQGLYYGYTF. Here the CDR3 DNA reads TGTGCCAGCTCACCGGGACAGGGGCTTTACTATGGCTACACCTTC. The chain couples TRBV18 to TRBJ1-2; 10 nucleotides agree with TRBD1. Trimming cost V 3 bases and J 3 bases; bases outside gene matches: 4. The CDR3 is made up of 15 amino acids. CDR1 and CDR2 from the germline V gene are KGHSH and LQKENI.

This clone was counted between two and nine times. The CDR3 region has the DNA TGCAGCGCTGCCCCCGGGGAGGCTGATACGCAGTATTTT. This gives the protein CSAAPGEADTQYF. This chain links TRBV29-1 with TRBJ2-3; maybe TRBD2 (6 bases). V lost 7 bases and J 6 bases, leaving 17 bases between the germline ends. The CDR3 is 13 amino acids. The germline V gene encodes CDR1 SQVTM and CDR2 ANQGSEA.

The CDR3: CASSLASSYEQYF. The CDR3 DNA sequence: TGTGCCAGTTCTTTAGCGAGCTCCTACGAGCAGTACTTC. This chain links TRBV7-2 with TRBJ2-7; tentative D call: TRBD2 (5 bases). Germline CDR1 is SGHTA and CDR2 is FQGNSA. Trimming cost V 9 bases and J 0 bases, with 12 bases left between them. The CDR3 totals 13 residues. Using reference TRBV7-2 and TRBJ2-7 for the parts outside the CDR3, the full variable domain is GAGVSQSPSNKVTEKGKDVELRCDPISGHTALYWYRQSLGQGLEFLIYFQGNSAPDKSGLPSDRFSAERTGGSVSTLTIQRTQQEDSAVYLCASSLASSYEQYFGPGTRLTVT.

CDR3 amino acids: CATSRDFAEAFF. The DNA of the CDR3 is TGTGCCACCAGCAGAGATTTCGCTGAAGCTTTCTTT. This chain links TRBV15 with TRBJ1-1; D gene uncertain. Per germline, CDR1 LNHNV and CDR2 YYDKDF (reference sequence). V lost 0 bases to trimming and J lost 6 bases, with 5 bases between them. This CDR3 is 12 amino acids long.

The chain links TRBV4-1 to TRBJ2-4; D is unresolved. CDR1 MGHRA and CDR2 YSYEKL come from the germline V gene. The CDR3 runs 13 residues. The ends were cut back, 0 bases at V and 5 bases at J, with 5 bases in the middle. In DNA form, the CDR3 reads TGCGCCAGCAGCCAAGAGGGCCAAAACATTCAGTACTTC. Its protein is CASSQEGQNIQYF.

This clone was seen only a few times. This chain links TRBV6-7 with TRBJ2-1; 10 nucleotides match TRBD2. TRBV6-7 is labeled an ORF, and its function is uncertain. Trimming cost V 1 base and J 2 bases; bases outside gene matches: 2. The CDR3 has 16 amino acids. The CDR3 is CASSYFSGGPYNEQFF. In nucleotides, the CDR3 is TGTGCCAGCAGTTACTTTAGCGGGGGGCCCTACAATGAGCAGTTCTTC.

The V call is TRBV5-1, the J call TRBJ2-5; 11 bases agree with TRBD1. The assigned J gene may be wrong: the sequence end matches TRBJ2-7 better. Per the germline V gene, CDR1 is SGHRS and CDR2 is YFSETQ. The CDR3 consists of 15 residues. Here the CDR3 reads CASSFRTGQGGEQYF. The CDR3 DNA reads TGCGCCAGCAGCTTCCGAACGGGACAGGGGGGCGAGCAGTACTTC.

The chain links TRBV11-2 to TRBJ2-5; 10 nucleotides match TRBD2. V lost 5 bases to trimming and J lost 4 bases; unmatched junction nucleotides: 13. The CDR3 totals 17 residues. Germline values: CDR1 SGHAT, CDR2 FQNNGV. CDR3 residues: CASSPGGLAGEGETQYF. DNA for the CDR3: TGTGCCAGCAGCCCAGGGGGGCTAGCGGGGGAGGGAGAGACCCAGTACTTC.